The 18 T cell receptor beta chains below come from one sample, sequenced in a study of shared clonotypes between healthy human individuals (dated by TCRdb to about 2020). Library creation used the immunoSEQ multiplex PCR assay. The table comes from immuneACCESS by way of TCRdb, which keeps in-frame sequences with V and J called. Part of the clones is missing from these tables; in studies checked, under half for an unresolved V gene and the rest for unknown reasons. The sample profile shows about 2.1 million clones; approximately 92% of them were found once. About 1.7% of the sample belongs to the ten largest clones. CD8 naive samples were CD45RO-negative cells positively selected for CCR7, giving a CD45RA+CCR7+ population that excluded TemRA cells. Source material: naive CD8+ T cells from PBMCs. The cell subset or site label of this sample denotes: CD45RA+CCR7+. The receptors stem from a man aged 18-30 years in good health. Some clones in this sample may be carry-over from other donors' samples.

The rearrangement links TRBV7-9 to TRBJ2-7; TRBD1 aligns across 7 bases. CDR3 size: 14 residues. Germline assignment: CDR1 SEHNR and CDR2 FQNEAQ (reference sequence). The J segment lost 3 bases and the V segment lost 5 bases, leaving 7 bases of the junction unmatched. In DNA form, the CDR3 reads TGTGCCAGCAGCCGAAACCGACAGGGCTACGAGCAGTACTTC. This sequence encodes CASSRNRQGYEQYF.

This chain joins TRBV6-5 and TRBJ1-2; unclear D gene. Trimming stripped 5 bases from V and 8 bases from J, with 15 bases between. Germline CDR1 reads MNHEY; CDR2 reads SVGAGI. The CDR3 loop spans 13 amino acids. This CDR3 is CASSLARARGYTF. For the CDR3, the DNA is TGTGCCAGCAGTCTCGCGAGGGCCAGAGGCTACACCTTC.

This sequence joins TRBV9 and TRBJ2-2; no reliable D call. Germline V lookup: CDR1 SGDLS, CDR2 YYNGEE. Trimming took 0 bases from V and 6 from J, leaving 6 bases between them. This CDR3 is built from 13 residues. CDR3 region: CASSVAYPGELFF. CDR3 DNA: TGTGCCAGCAGCGTAGCTTATCCCGGGGAGCTGTTTTTT. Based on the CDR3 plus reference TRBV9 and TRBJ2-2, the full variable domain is DSGVTQTPKHLITATGQRVTLRCSPRSGDLSVYWYQQSLDQGLQFLIQYYNGEERAKGNILERFSAQQFPDLHSELNLSSLELGDSALYFCASSVAYPGELFFGEGSRLTVL.

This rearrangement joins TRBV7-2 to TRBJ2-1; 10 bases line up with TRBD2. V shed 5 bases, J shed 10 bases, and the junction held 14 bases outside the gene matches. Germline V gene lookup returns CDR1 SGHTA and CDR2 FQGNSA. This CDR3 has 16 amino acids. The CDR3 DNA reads TGTGCCAGCAGCCCATCCGGGACTAGCGTTGGGTGGGAGCAGTTCTTC. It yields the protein CASSPSGTSVGWEQFF.

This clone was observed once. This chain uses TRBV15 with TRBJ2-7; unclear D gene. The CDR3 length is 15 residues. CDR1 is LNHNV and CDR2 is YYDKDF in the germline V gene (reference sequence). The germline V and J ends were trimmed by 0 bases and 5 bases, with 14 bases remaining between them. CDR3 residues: CATSRDKGTAHEQYF. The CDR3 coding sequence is TGTGCCACCAGCAGAGATAAGGGTACGGCTCACGAGCAGTACTTC.

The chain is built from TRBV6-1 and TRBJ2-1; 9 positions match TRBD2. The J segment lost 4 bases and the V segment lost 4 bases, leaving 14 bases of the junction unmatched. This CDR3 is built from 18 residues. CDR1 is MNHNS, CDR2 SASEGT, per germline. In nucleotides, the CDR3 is TGTGCCAGCAGTGTACTAGTAGCGGGAGCGTCTACTTACAATGAGCAGTTCTTC. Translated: CASSVLVAGASTYNEQFF.

CDR3 bases: TGTGCCAGCAGCCAGGGACGGCGGGGGGAAAAACTGTTTTTT. Translation: CASSQGRRGEKLFF. This chain links TRBV9 with TRBJ1-4; the D gene is possibly TRBD1 (5 bases). CDR3 length: 14 amino acids. V gave up 4 bases and J gave up 8 bases, with 15 bases separating them. CDR1 and CDR2 (germline): SGDLS, YYNGEE.

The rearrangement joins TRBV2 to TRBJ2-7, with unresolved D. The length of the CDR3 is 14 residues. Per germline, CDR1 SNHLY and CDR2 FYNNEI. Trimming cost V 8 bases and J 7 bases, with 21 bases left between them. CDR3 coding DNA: TGTGCCAGCGGGGATGAAGGTCTCGCGCTGGAGCAGTACTTC. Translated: CASGDEGLALEQYF.

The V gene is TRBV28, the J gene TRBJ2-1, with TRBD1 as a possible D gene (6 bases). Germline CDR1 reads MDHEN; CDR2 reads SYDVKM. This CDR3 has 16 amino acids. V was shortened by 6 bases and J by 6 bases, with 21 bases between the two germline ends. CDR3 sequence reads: CASSAAGTTLLNEQFF. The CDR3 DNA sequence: TGTGCCAGCAGCGCCGCCGGGACAACGCTCCTCAATGAGCAGTTCTTC.

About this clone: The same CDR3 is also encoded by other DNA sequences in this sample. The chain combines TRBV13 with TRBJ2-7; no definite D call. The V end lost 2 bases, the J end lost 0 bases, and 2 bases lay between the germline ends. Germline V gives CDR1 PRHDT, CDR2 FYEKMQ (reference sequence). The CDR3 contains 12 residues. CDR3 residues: CASSLSSYEQYF. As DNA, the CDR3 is TGTGCCAGCAGCTTAAGCTCCTACGAGCAGTACTTC.

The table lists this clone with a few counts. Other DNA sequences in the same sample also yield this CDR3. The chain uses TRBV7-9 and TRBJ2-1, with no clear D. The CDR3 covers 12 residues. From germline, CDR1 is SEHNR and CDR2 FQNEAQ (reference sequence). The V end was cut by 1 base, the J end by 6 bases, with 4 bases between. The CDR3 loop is CASSLVANEQFF. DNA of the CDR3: TGTGCCAGCAGCTTAGTCGCCAATGAGCAGTTCTTC.

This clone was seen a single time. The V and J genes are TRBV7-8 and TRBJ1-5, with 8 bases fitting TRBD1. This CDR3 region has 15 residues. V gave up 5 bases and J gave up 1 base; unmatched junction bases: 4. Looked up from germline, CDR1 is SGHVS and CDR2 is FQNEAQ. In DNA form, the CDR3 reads TGTGCCAGCAGCGCCTACAGGGGGAGCAATCAGCCCCAGCATTTT. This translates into CASSAYRGSNQPQHF.

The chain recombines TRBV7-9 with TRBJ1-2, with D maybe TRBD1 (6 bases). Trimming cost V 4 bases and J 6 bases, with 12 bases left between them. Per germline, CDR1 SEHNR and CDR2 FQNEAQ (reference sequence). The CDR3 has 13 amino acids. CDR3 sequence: CASSWKQGDGYTF. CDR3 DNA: TGTGCCAGCAGCTGGAAACAGGGAGATGGCTACACCTTC.

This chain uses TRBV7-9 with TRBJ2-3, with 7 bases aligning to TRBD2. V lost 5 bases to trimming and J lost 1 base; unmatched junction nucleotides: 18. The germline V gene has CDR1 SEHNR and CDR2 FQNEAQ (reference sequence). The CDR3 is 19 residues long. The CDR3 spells CASSLRGRGREGGTDTQYF. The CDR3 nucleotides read TGTGCCAGCAGCCTCCGCGGGAGAGGGAGAGAAGGTGGCACAGATACGCAGTATTTT.

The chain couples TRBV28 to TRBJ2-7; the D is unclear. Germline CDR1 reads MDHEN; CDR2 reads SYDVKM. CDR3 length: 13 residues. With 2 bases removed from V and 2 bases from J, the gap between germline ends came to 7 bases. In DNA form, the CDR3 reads TGTGCCAGCAGTTTAGCCGCCCCCTACGAGCAGTACTTC. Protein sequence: CASSLAAPYEQYF.

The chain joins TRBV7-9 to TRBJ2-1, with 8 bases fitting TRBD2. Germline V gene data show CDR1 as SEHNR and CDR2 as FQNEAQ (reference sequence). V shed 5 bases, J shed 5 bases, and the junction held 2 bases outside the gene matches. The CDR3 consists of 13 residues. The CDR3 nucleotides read TGTGCCAGCAGCCATAGCGGGAACAATGAGCAGTTCTTC. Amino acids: CASSHSGNNEQFF.

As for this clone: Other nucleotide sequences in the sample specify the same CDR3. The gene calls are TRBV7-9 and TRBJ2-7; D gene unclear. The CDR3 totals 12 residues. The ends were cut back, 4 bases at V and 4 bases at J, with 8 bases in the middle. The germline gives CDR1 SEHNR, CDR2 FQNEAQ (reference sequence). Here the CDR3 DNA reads TGTGCCAGCAGCTCCAATAATTACGAGCAGTACTTC. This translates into CASSSNNYEQYF.

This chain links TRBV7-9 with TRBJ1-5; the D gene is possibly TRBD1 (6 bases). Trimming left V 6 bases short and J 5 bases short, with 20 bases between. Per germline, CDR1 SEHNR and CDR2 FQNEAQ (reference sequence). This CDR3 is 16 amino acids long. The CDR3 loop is CASSPGTGEGDQPQHF. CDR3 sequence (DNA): TGTGCCAGCAGTCCAGGTACCGGGGAGGGGGATCAGCCCCAGCATTTT.